This TCR beta chain is drawn from a study of blood T cell repertoires in COVID-19. Study background: Samples taken during acute and convalescent COVID-19 were collected in the United States, Italy and Spain. In each case, the material was cDNA or gDNA derived from T cells, B-cell-depleted T cells, or PBMCs.

With 5 bases removed from V and 3 bases from J, the gap between germline ends came to 13 bases. From germline, CDR1 is MNHEY and CDR2 SVGAGI. This CDR3 comprises 15 residues. In the authors' workflow: Cell counts per sample came from amplifying reference gene primers. Some clones are missing from TCRdb's copy, which holds only in-frame ones; the method was immunoSEQ multiplex PCR. V, J and clone size are taken as reported in that table, and D and trimming were inferred from the DNA itself. The top ten hold around 8.2% of the sample, which has around 52,000 clones, almost 85% seen once. This clonotype originated in a woman aged 80 or over with acute or convalescent COVID-19. V is TRBV6-5 and J is TRBJ2-2, with D possibly being TRBD1 (6 bases). The sequenced material came from peripheral blood. The CDR3 reads CASSLTGIYTGELFF. The DNA for the CDR3 is TGTGCCAGCAGTCTCACAGGGATCTACACCGGGGAGCTGTTTTTT.